Described below is a single T cell receptor beta chain sequence and its context. Its specific antigen is unknown. No qualities accompany the bases; no much larger clone lies one base away. Taken from the germline V gene (reference sequence), the CDR1 and CDR2 loops are MNHEY and SMNVEV. The CDR3, cysteine through phenylalanine, is 13 amino acids long. The DNA shown is the 39-base CDR3, in frame from base 1. Trimming takes 8 bases off V and 3 bases off J; junction bases not matched to a gene: 4. The data belong to a study of preoperative IRX-2 immunotherapy in early breast cancer (dated by TCRdb to about 2019). To prepare the library, the immunoSEQ multiplex PCR assay was applied. Drawn from immuneACCESS, this table holds only the in-frame rearrangements with V and J called that TCRdb kept. Clones are partly lost; checked studies trace under half to an unresolved V gene and leave the rest unexplained. The sample table contains more than 50,000 clones; only one count was recorded for roughly 95% of them. The biggest ten clones account for under 2% of the sample.

This specimen's treatment or condition label, interpreted: preoperative locoregional IRX-2 cytokine immunotherapy. The samples were obtained from a phase Ib study in which preoperative, locoregional IRX-2 cytokine immunotherapy intended to prime immune responses was tested. Patients with early-stage breast cancer who were given IRX-2 before surgery served as donors. This specimen was acquired from a patient treated with IRX-2 immunotherapy. This TCR was sampled from a human donor with breast cancer. This chain joins TRBV27 to TRBJ2-7; the central 10 bases match TRBD1. The base sequence is TGTGCCAGCGGGGACAGGGGCTTCTACGAGCAGTACTTC. The resulting protein is CASGDRGFYEQYF.